This TCR beta chain was obtained from a study of control samples from healthy donors and cancer patients. Generated by immunoSEQ multiplex PCR, the TCRdb table keeps only in-frame clones and is missing some. The profile shows about 170,000 clones, 91% of them singletons. The CDR3 is 14 residues long. The germline CDR1 and CDR2 sequences are KGHSH and LQKENI. Trimming stripped 0 bases from V and 2 bases from J, with 6 bases between. This sequence was found in a woman in her 30s in good health. Input material: blood. The V gene is TRBV18, the J gene TRBJ2-3, with D unresolved. Here the CDR3 reads CASSPPGPTDTQYF. The CDR3 DNA reads TGTGCCAGCTCACCACCAGGCCCCACAGATACGCAGTATTTT. Complete variable domain (other parts from reference TRBV18 and TRBJ2-3): NAGVMQNPRHLVRRRGQEARLRCSPMKGHSHVYWYRQLPEEGLKFMVYLQKENIIDESGMPKERFSAEFPKEGPSILRIQQVVRGDSAAYFCASSPPGPTDTQYFGPGTRLTVL.